The T cell receptor (beta chain) described here comes from a study of blood T cell repertoires in COVID-19. About the study: The samples span acute and convalescent COVID-19 from the United States, Italy and Spain. Nucleic acid was either cDNA or gDNA, and it came from T cells, B-cell-depleted T cells, or PBMCs.

Followed over time, Seattle patients had been enrolled while infection was active. Original handling: Using reference gene primer amplification, nucleated cell counts were estimated. The assay was immunoSEQ multiplex PCR, and TCRdb's table has in-frame clones only and misses some. V, J and clone size were drawn from that table, and D and trimming were deduced from the DNA. The sample comprises 160,000 or so clones, less than 85% of which are singletons, and 8% to 8.5% rests with the top ten. CDR1 and CDR2 (germline): LGHDT, YNNKEL (reference sequence). This CDR3 is built from 16 residues. V lost 0 bases and J 4 bases, leaving 13 bases between the germline ends.

Sequenced sample: peripheral blood. V is TRBV3-1 (or the pseudogene TRBV3-2) and J is TRBJ1-3; D is unclear. The clonotype comes from a woman aged 60-70 years with COVID-19, enrolled during active disease. The CDR3 nucleotides are TGTGCCAGCAGCCAAGATGAGGGATCGGGCGGAAACACCATATATTTT. This translates into CASSQDEGSGGNTIYF.